The 10 T cell receptor beta chains given below trace back to one sample, sequenced in a study of CD8+CD57+ T cells in acquired aplastic anemia. CDR3 and TCR beta VDJ profiling relied on genomic DNA as the template. Using its own MiXCR run on the reads, TCRdb lists one record per CDR3 protein. The sample lists approximately 70,000 distinct CDR3 sequences; 50% to 70% were seen once. The sequenced sample consisted of sorted CD4+, CD8+, or CD8+CD57+ T cells (not recorded which) from PBMCs. These receptor sequences come from a human donor in good health, serving as a control.

The V gene is TRBV10-2, the J gene TRBJ1-4, with D hard to call. The CDR3 totals 14 residues. Germline CDR1 reads WSHSY; CDR2 reads SAAADI. V was clipped by 2 bases and J by 0 bases, with 4 bases between them. The DNA of the CDR3 is TGCGCCAGCAGTGAGACGACAACTAATGAAAAACTGTTTTTT. This codes for CASSETTTNEKLFF.

This clonotype was seen a few times. V gene TRBV25-1 combines with J gene TRBJ1-6, with D hard to call. This CDR3 is 14 amino acids long. V was cut by 1 base and J by 10 bases, with 11 bases left in between. Per germline, CDR1 MGHDK and CDR2 SYGVNS. CDR3 bases: TGTGCCAGCAGTGAATTGGGGTTTTGGTCACCCCTCCACTTT. Translating it yields CASSELGFWSPLHF.

This sequence joins TRBV2 and TRBJ1-1; the D is unclear. Germline CDR1 is SNHLY and CDR2 is FYNNEI. Between the trimmed V and J ends, which lost 5 bases and 3 bases, there was a span of 10 bases. The CDR3 sequence is 13 residues long. CDR3 protein: CASSTGGYTEAFF. For the CDR3, the DNA is TGTGCCAGCAGTACCGGAGGGTACACTGAAGCTTTCTTT.

The J gene is TRBJ2-5, the V gene TRBV10-2; TRBD2 matches at 10 bases. The V gene end was trimmed by 8 bases and the J gene end by 5 bases; junction bases not matched to a gene: 8. Per the germline V gene, CDR1 is WSHSY and CDR2 is SAAADI. CDR3 length equals 14 residues. CDR3 nucleotide sequence: TGCGCCAGCTCTCCACTAGCGGGGACGGAGACCCAGTACTTC. Amino acid sequence: CASSPLAGTETQYF.

Comment on this clonotype: It may be a read error: a sequence one base away is much more abundant. The genes are TRBV28 and TRBJ2-7; 7 bases align to TRBD2. This CDR3 contains 16 residues. The germline V gene has CDR1 MDHEN and CDR2 SYDVKM. V trimming: 4 bases; J trimming: 5 bases; junction bases outside the gene matches: 14. The chain's CDR3 is CASSSRGLREVHEQYF. CDR3 bases: TGTGCCAGCAGTTCACGAGGACTCCGGGAGGTTCACGAGCAGTACTTC.

Turning to this clonotype: One junction end does not reproduce the germline sequence, and a read error may be involved. The rearrangement uses TRBV6-1 and TRBJ1-2; no clear D gene. The germline V gene encodes CDR1 MNHNS and CDR2 SASEGT. The CDR3 is made up of 12 amino acids. This chain's CDR3 is CASSSLNYGYTF. The CDR3 region has the DNA TGTGCTAGCAGTAGTCTGAACTATGGCTACACCTTC.

The chain has TRBV29-1 and TRBJ2-3; D ambiguous. The CDR3 contains 13 residues. Germline V lookup: CDR1 SQVTM, CDR2 ANQGSEA. Deletions cut 5 bases from V and 2 bases from J, with 11 bases between. The CDR3 loop is CSVQGFPTDTQYF. Here the CDR3 DNA reads TGCAGCGTTCAAGGCTTTCCCACAGATACGCAGTATTTT.

The gene calls are TRBV7-8 and TRBJ2-2; D gene unclear. CDR1 is SGHVS, CDR2 FQNEAQ, per germline. There are 12 residues in the CDR3. The CDR3 region is CHSESPTGELFF. The CDR3 nucleotides read TGTCACAGTGAGTCACCGACCGGGGAGCTGTTTTTT.

This clonotype was counted at least ten times. The chain links TRBV30 to TRBJ2-1; D is unclear. The CDR3 runs 11 residues. V was trimmed by 1 base and J by 5 bases, leaving 3 bases between them. Germline V CDR1 and CDR2: GTSNPN, SVGIG (reference sequence). The CDR3 DNA is TGTGCCTGGAGTGGGAACAATGAGCAGTTCTTC. It codes for CAWSGNNEQFF. Filled out from reference TRBV30 and TRBJ2-1, the complete variable domain reads SQTIHQWPATLVQPVGSPLSLECTVEGTSNPNLYWYRQAAGRGLQLLFYSVGIGQISSEVPQNLSASRPQDRQFILSSKKLLLSDSGFYLCAWSGNNEQFFGPGTRLTVL.

The rearrangement joins TRBV7-9 to TRBJ2-7, with TRBD1 identical over 9 bases. The CDR3 runs to 15 residues. CDR1 and CDR2 from the germline V gene are SEHNR and FQNEAQ (reference sequence). After removal of 1 base from V and 4 bases from J, the junction contained 5 bases not matched to a gene. The CDR3: CASSLGGQGRYEQYF. DNA of the CDR3: TGTGCCAGCAGCTTAGGAGGACAGGGGAGATACGAGCAGTACTTC. Full variable domain (rest looked up from reference TRBV7-9 and TRBJ2-7): DTGVSQNPRHKITKRGQNVTFRCDPISEHNRLYWYRQTLGQGPEFLTYFQNEAQLEKSRLLSDRFSAERPKGSFSTLEIQRTEQGDSAMYLCASSLGGQGRYEQYFGPGTRLTVT.